One and the same sample provided the 12 T cell receptor beta chains below, sequenced in a study of CD8 T cells in ankylosing spondylitis. TCRdb reanalysed the 5' RACE reads using MiXCR and keeps one entry per CDR3 protein. The sample holds under 450,000 distinct CDR3 sequences; approximately 22% are singletons and the top ten take approximately 14%. Sequencing was done on a sample of blood, either unsorted or a sorted T cell fraction (not recorded which). The receptors were gathered from a male donor with ankylosing spondylitis or in good health (not recorded which).

The chain carries TRBV2 and TRBJ2-5, with 10 bases fitting TRBD1. The germline V gene encodes CDR1 SNHLY and CDR2 FYNNEI. V gave up 3 bases and J gave up 4 bases; unmatched junction bases: 11. CDR3 length: 17 amino acids. CDR3 DNA: TGTGCCAGCAGTGAGGTCGGGACAGGGGTAATCAGAGAGACCCAGTACTTC. Its translation is CASSEVGTGVIRETQYF.

This chain joins TRBV9 and TRBJ1-2; D gene uncertain. The CDR3 runs to 16 residues. Per the germline V gene, CDR1 is SGDLS and CDR2 is YYNGEE. The V gene lost 4 bases and the J gene lost 0 bases, with 16 bases spanning the gap. CDR3 region: CASSSSRLGANYGYTF. The CDR3 region has the DNA TGTGCCAGCAGCAGCTCCCGGCTCGGGGCTAACTATGGCTACACCTTC. The full variable domain, in which reference TRBV9 and TRBJ1-2 provide the parts outside the CDR3, is DSGVTQTPKHLITATGQRVTLRCSPRSGDLSVYWYQQSLDQGLQFLIQYYNGEERAKGNILERFSAQQFPDLHSELNLSSLELGDSALYFCASSSSRLGANYGYTFGSGTRLTVV.

This clonotype was picked up a small number of times. The CDR3 sequence is CASSSPGQEANVLTF. The CDR3 DNA follows: TGTGCCAGCAGTTCTCCGGGACAGGAGGCCAACGTCCTGACTTTC. V is TRBV12-3 or TRBV12-4 and J is TRBJ2-6, with 8 bases aligning to TRBD1. This CDR3 contains 15 residues. J lost 6 bases, V lost 4 bases, and 5 bases had no gene match.

This chain uses TRBV29-1 with TRBJ2-5; 7 bases match TRBD2. The length of the CDR3 is 13 residues. In germline, CDR1 is SQVTM, CDR2 ANQGSEA. Trimming at V came to 3 bases and at J to 0 bases, leaving 1 base not matched to a gene. In DNA, the CDR3 is TGCAGCGTTGAGGGGGGGGACCAAGAGACCCAGTACTTC. This gives the protein CSVEGGDQETQYF.

This clonotype came up a few times. The chain joins TRBV9 to TRBJ2-5; D gene ambiguous. From germline, CDR1 is SGDLS and CDR2 YYNGEE. V was cut by 0 bases and J by 0 bases, with 3 bases left in between. The CDR3 has 13 residues. CDR3: CASSVGNQETQYF. CDR3 DNA sequence: TGTGCCAGCAGCGTAGGCAACCAAGAGACCCAGTACTTC.

This clonotype was detected only a few times. V usage is TRBV10-3 and J usage is TRBJ2-7; D is undetermined. The germline V and J ends were trimmed by 4 bases and 3 bases, with 10 bases remaining between them. CDR1 and CDR2 (germline): ENHRY, SYGVKD. This CDR3 region has 13 residues. The DNA of the CDR3 is TGTGCCATCAGTGGCAACCTTGACTACGAGCAGTACTTC. It is translated as CAISGNLDYEQYF.

In its sample, this clonotype was seen a few times. The chain uses TRBV25-1 and TRBJ1-5; 8 bases map to TRBD1. This CDR3 region has 13 residues. Germline V gene lookup returns CDR1 MGHDK and CDR2 SYGVNS. The J segment lost 7 bases and the V segment lost 4 bases, leaving 3 bases of the junction unmatched. CDR3 coding DNA: TGTGCCAGCAGTGGGACAGGGACGCAGCCCCAGCATTTT. It encodes CASSGTGTQPQHF. The variable domain in full, with the rest retrieved from reference TRBV25-1 and TRBJ1-5, is EADIYQTPRYLVIGTGKKITLECSQTMGHDKMYWYQQDPGMELHLIHYSYGVNSTEKGDLSSESTVSRIRTEHFPLTLESARPSHTSQYLCASSGTGTQPQHFGDGTRLSIL.

The chain combines TRBV29-1 with TRBJ1-4; D not certain. CDR1 SQVTM and CDR2 ANQGSEA come from the germline V gene. Trimming took 6 bases from V and 9 from J, leaving 17 bases between them. CDR3 length: 13 amino acids. CDR3 nucleotide sequence: TGCAGCGTGGAGGAGGGTTCGGACCAAAAACTGTTTTTT. It specifies CSVEEGSDQKLFF.

The genes are TRBV7-6 and TRBJ2-7, with TRBD2 as a possible D gene (6 bases). Trimming took off 5 bases at V and 3 bases at J, with 14 bases between the two ends. CDR3 length: 14 amino acids. Germline V gives CDR1 SGHVS, CDR2 FNYEAQ. The CDR3 protein is CASSPGTQDYEQYF. The CDR3 nucleotides read TGTGCCAGCAGCCCCGGGACTCAGGACTACGAGCAGTACTTC.

The V call is TRBV5-1, the J call TRBJ2-7; D unclear. Trimming took off 4 bases at V and 5 bases at J, with 10 bases between the two ends. Looked up from germline, CDR1 is SGHRS and CDR2 is YFSETQ. The CDR3 is made up of 12 amino acids. The CDR3 sequence is CASSDPPDEQYF. The CDR3 DNA reads as TGCGCCAGCAGCGACCCCCCGGACGAGCAGTACTTC.

The chain employs TRBV9 and TRBJ1-5, with D unclear. Germline V gene lookup returns CDR1 SGDLS and CDR2 YYNGEE. Trimming took off 0 bases at V and 4 bases at J, with 11 bases between the two ends. The CDR3 contains 15 residues. The CDR3 is CASSVGDALNQPQHF. CDR3 DNA: TGTGCCAGCAGCGTAGGAGACGCCCTAAATCAGCCCCAGCATTTT.

This clonotype was seen only a few times. J is TRBJ2-1 and V is TRBV29-1; 13 nucleotides line up with TRBD2. This CDR3 spans 13 amino acids. V trimming: 5 bases; J trimming: 8 bases; junction bases outside the gene matches: 3. Germline CDR1 SQVTM, CDR2 ANQGSEA. CDR3 bases: TGCAGCGTTAAACTAGCGGGGGGGGATGAGCAGTTCTTC. Translating it yields CSVKLAGGDEQFF.